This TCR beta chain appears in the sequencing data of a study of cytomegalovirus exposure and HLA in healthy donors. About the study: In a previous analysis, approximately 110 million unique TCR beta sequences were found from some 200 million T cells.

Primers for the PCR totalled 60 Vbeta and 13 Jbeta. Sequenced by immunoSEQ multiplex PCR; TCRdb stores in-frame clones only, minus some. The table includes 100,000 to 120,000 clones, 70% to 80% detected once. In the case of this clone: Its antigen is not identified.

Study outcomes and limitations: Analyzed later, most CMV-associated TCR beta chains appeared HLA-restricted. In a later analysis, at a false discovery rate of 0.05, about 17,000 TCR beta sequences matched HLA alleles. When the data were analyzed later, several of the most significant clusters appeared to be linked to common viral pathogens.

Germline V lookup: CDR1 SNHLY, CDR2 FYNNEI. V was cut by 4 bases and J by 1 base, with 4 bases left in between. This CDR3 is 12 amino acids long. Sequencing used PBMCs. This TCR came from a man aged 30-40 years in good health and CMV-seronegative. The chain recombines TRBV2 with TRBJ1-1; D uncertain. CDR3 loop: CASSGRNTEAFF. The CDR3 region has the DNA TGTGCCAGCAGTGGTCGGAACACTGAAGCTTTCTTT. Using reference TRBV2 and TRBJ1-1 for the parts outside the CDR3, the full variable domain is EPEVTQTPSHQVTQMGQEVILRCVPISNHLYFYWYRQILGQKVEFLVSFYNNEISEKSEIFDDQFSVERPDGSNFTLKIRSTKLEDSAMYFCASSGRNTEAFFGQGTRLTVV.